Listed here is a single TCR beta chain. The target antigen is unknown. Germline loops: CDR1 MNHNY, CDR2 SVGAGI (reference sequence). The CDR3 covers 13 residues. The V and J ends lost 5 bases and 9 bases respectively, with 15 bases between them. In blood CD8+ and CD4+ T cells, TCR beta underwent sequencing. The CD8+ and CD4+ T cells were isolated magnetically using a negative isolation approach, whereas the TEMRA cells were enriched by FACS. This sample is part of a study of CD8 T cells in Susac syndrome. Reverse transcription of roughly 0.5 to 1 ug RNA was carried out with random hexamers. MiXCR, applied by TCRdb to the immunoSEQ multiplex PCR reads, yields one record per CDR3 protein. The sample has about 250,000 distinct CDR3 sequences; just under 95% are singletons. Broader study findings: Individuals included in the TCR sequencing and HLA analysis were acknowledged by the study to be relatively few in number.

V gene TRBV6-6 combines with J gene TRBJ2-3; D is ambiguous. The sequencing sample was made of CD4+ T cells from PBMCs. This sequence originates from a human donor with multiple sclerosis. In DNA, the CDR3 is TGTGCCAGCAGTGGAATGGTGGAAACAACGCAGTATTTT. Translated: CASSGMVETTQYF.